This record concerns one TCR beta chain sequence. What it binds is unknown. MiXCR, run by TCRdb on the 5' RACE reads, gives a single entry per CDR3 protein. This table has just under 550,000 distinct CDR3 sequences, roughly 15% appearing once. The ends were cut back, 6 bases at V and 3 bases at J, with 14 bases in the middle. The length of the CDR3 is 15 residues. The record originates from a study of identical twins. The study, taken as a whole, reports: Cross-sectional statistics underpinned the conclusions; the same donors were not followed. Invariant MAIT and iNKT cells are populations that could partly confound zero-insertion analyses. Where out-of-frame alpha sequences were twin-shared, they showed excess low generation probability.

This same sample was also part of a study on yellow fever vaccine responses in identical twins.

V is TRBV12-3 or TRBV12-4 and J is TRBJ2-2, with D tentatively TRBD2 (6 bases). The sequence was obtained from a woman between 18 and 29 years old in good health. Source material: CD4+ T cells sorted from blood. CDR3 sequence: CASSPEGRDTGELFF. CDR3 sequence (DNA): TGTGCCAGCAGCCCGGAGGGCAGAGACACCGGGGAGCTGTTTTTT.